Shown below are 20 T cell receptor beta chains from a single sample sequenced in a study of cytomegalovirus exposure and HLA in healthy donors. The PCR made use of 60 Vbeta and 13 Jbeta primers. The table came from immunoSEQ multiplex PCR; TCRdb's copy has only in-frame clones and leaves some out. The data hold approximately 110,000 clones, with roughly 70% observed a single time. Sequencing was performed on PBMCs. These receptors originate from a woman between 40 and 50 years old in good health and CMV-seronegative.

This chain connects TRBV5-4 to TRBJ2-7; 13 bases are a match to TRBD2. The CDR3 spans 15 residues. Per germline, CDR1 SGHNT and CDR2 YYREEE (reference sequence). V lost 5 bases, J lost 2 bases, and 4 bases stayed unmatched. The CDR3 coding sequence is TGTGCCAGCAGTCCCACTAGCGGGAGGGCCTACGAGCAGTACTTC. Protein sequence: CASSPTSGRAYEQYF.

The chain links TRBV5-1 to TRBJ2-3, with TRBD2 matching 12 bases. Germline V gene sequence: CDR1 SGHRS, CDR2 YFSETQ. The CDR3 spans 17 residues. With V trimmed by 2 bases and J by 1 base, 5 bases remained unmatched. CDR3 sequence: CASSFPSGREGTDTQYF. In DNA, the CDR3 is TGCGCCAGCAGCTTCCCTAGCGGGAGGGAGGGCACAGATACGCAGTATTTT.

By frequency in the sample, this clone is large. V gene TRBV6-4 combines with J gene TRBJ2-3; 10 bases align to TRBD1. Trimming at V came to 2 bases and at J to 1 base, leaving 0 bases not matched to a gene. This CDR3 comprises 15 residues. CDR1 is MRHNA and CDR2 is SNTAGT in the germline V gene. The DNA of the CDR3 is TGTGCCAGCAGTGACGGGACAGGGGGCACAGATACGCAGTATTTT. This sequence encodes CASSDGTGGTDTQYF.

V and J are TRBV19 and TRBJ2-7; no definite D call. CDR3 length: 14 residues. Looked up from germline, CDR1 is LNHDA and CDR2 is SQIVND (reference sequence). Between the trimmed V and J ends, which lost 3 bases and 6 bases, there was a span of 15 bases. CDR3 DNA sequence: TGTGCCAGTAGTATCGGTCACCCCCCCCGCGAGCAGTACTTC. Translated, it gives CASSIGHPPREQYF.

Written as DNA, the CDR3 is TGTGCCAGCAGGGGGACTAGCGGGAAAGAGACCCAGTACTTC. This gives the protein CASRGTSGKETQYF. The V and J genes are TRBV7-9 and TRBJ2-5, with 13 bases fitting TRBD2. Germline lookup yields CDR1 SEHNR and CDR2 FQNEAQ (reference sequence). The CDR3 contains 14 residues. Trimming at V came to 6 bases and at J to 3 bases, leaving 1 base not matched to a gene.

The chain joins TRBV18 to TRBJ2-3, with TRBD2 matching over 10 bases. The V segment lost 2 bases and the J segment 5 bases; nucleotides outside the gene matches: 10. Germline lookup yields CDR1 KGHSH and CDR2 LQKENI. The CDR3 runs to 17 residues. The CDR3 sequence: CASSPTGLAGVGDTQYF. The CDR3 nucleotides read TGTGCCAGCTCACCAACCGGGCTAGCGGGAGTGGGAGATACGCAGTATTTT. Complete variable domain (other parts from reference TRBV18 and TRBJ2-3): NAGVMQNPRHLVRRRGQEARLRCSPMKGHSHVYWYRQLPEEGLKFMVYLQKENIIDESGMPKERFSAEFPKEGPSILRIQQVVRGDSAAYFCASSPTGLAGVGDTQYFGPGTRLTVL.

The chain employs TRBV19 and TRBJ2-2, with TRBD2 matching over 12 bases. CDR3 length equals 16 residues. V was pared by 3 bases and J by 6 bases, with 5 bases of the junction left unmatched. CDR1 and CDR2 from the germline V gene are LNHDA and SQIVND (reference sequence). The CDR3 DNA is TGTGCCAGTAGTATCCGACTAGCGGGAGTCGCCGGGGAGCTGTTTTTT. Protein product: CASSIRLAGVAGELFF.

This clone is a singleton in its sample. The rearrangement links TRBV6-6 to TRBJ2-5; D might be TRBD1 (6 bases). This CDR3 region has 14 residues. Trimming removed 6 bases at V and 3 bases at J, with 14 bases between. Per germline, CDR1 MNHNY and CDR2 SVGAGI (reference sequence). In DNA, the CDR3 is TGTGCCAGCAGACATCTGGACAGCAAAGAGACCCAGTACTTC. It translates to CASRHLDSKETQYF.

The rearrangement joins TRBV10-3 to TRBJ2-7, with 9 bases fitting TRBD2. Germline CDR1 reads ENHRY; CDR2 reads SYGVKD. V lost 6 bases and J lost 0; bases outside the gene matches: 6. The CDR3 covers 15 residues. The CDR3 is CAIRPTSGPSYEQYF. The CDR3 nucleotides are TGTGCCATCAGACCGACTAGCGGCCCCTCCTACGAGCAGTACTTC.

The chain recombines TRBV6-1 with TRBJ1-1; D not resolved. The CDR3 spans 12 residues. V was clipped by 3 bases and J by 4 bases, with 6 bases between them. Per germline, CDR1 MNHNS and CDR2 SASEGT. The CDR3 coding sequence is TGTGCCAGCAGTGACTATAGCACTGAAGCTTTCTTT. Translating it yields CASSDYSTEAFF.

This clone was found a few times. The chain employs TRBV11-2 and TRBJ1-4; TRBD1 matches at 9 bases. Germline V lookup: CDR1 SGHAT, CDR2 FQNNGV. J gave up 4 bases and V 0 bases, and 6 bases lay outside the gene matches. The CDR3 is 17 residues long. The CDR3 bases are TGTGCCAGCAGCTTAGACGTCCAGACAGGGGGTAATGAAAAACTGTTTTTT. Residues: CASSLDVQTGGNEKLFF.

The chain recombines TRBV6-1 with TRBJ1-5; perhaps TRBD1 as D (5 bases). Germline V CDR1 and CDR2: MNHNS, SASEGT. The CDR3 has 16 amino acids. The germline V and J ends were trimmed by 2 bases and 1 base, with 12 bases remaining between them. The CDR3 DNA follows: TGTGCCAGCAGTGAAAACGGGGGAGGGAGCAATCAGCCCCAGCATTTT. Protein: CASSENGGGSNQPQHF.

This chain uses TRBV7-2 with TRBJ2-7; 8 bases match TRBD2. The CDR3 runs 13 residues. Losses at the gene ends were 1 base for V and 6 bases for J; bases not matched to a gene: 2. CDR1 and CDR2 (germline): SGHTA, FQGNSA. In DNA form, the CDR3 reads TGTGCCAGCAGCTTAGGTCGGGGGGGCGAGCAGTACTTC. Its protein is CASSLGRGGEQYF.

The chain combines TRBV6-6 with TRBJ1-2; D is unresolved. Germline CDR1 reads MNHNY; CDR2 reads SVGAGI (reference sequence). V was pared by 0 bases and J by 4 bases, with 9 bases between. This CDR3 is 14 amino acids long. CDR3 nucleotide sequence: TGTGCCAGCAGTTACTCGGGCATACTCTATGGCTACACCTTC. This encodes CASSYSGILYGYTF.

In DNA form, the CDR3 reads TGTGCCAGCTCACCCCCTGGGACAGGGGGTAATCAGCCCCAGCATTTT. This codes for CASSPPGTGGNQPQHF. This chain joins TRBV18 and TRBJ1-5; 11 nucleotides line up with TRBD1. Unmatched junction bases numbered 5, after V lost 3 bases and J lost 4 bases. Per the germline V gene, CDR1 is KGHSH and CDR2 is LQKENI. The CDR3 loop spans 16 amino acids.

The chain joins TRBV7-3 to TRBJ2-5; 7 bases fit TRBD1. With 2 bases clipped from V and 4 bases from J, the junction kept 10 bases outside the gene matches. The CDR3 loop spans 16 amino acids. Germline V gene lookup returns CDR1 SGHTA and CDR2 FQGTGA. The CDR3 region is CASSLGQDGLRETQYF. DNA for the CDR3: TGTGCCAGCAGCTTAGGACAGGATGGTTTAAGAGAGACCCAGTACTTC.

The chain is built from TRBV6-1 and TRBJ1-5, with unresolved D. V shed 1 base and J shed 3 bases, with 7 bases lying between them. The CDR3 sequence is 14 residues long. Germline V gives CDR1 MNHNS, CDR2 SASEGT. The CDR3 DNA sequence: TGTGCCAGCAGTGAAGTCCTTATCAATCAGCCCCAGCATTTT. It codes for CASSEVLINQPQHF.

The V call is TRBV4-3, the J call TRBJ1-2; D is perhaps TRBD1 (5 bases). The V gene lost 4 bases and the J gene lost 2 bases, with 8 bases spanning the gap. Per germline, CDR1 LGHNA and CDR2 YSLEER. This CDR3 comprises 13 residues. The CDR3 coding sequence is TGCGCCAGCAGCCCCGGGGGGAACTATGGCTACACCTTC. Protein sequence: CASSPGGNYGYTF.

The chain has TRBV9 and TRBJ2-7; TRBD2 is a possible D gene (7 bases). The CDR3 spans 15 residues. The V and J ends lost 0 bases and 6 bases respectively, with 16 bases between them. Germline CDR1 reads SGDLS; CDR2 reads YYNGEE. CDR3 loop: CASSVAAGGLGEQYF. The CDR3 coding sequence is TGTGCCAGCAGCGTAGCGGCCGGGGGGCTAGGCGAGCAGTACTTC.

This CDR3 is CASSRGEEKLFF. CDR3 DNA sequence: TGTGCCAGCTCACGTGGGGAGGAAAAACTGTTTTTT. This chain uses TRBV18 with TRBJ1-4, with D uncertain. The CDR3 spans 12 residues. From germline, CDR1 is KGHSH and CDR2 LQKENI. Trimming shortened V by 4 bases and J by 8 bases, and 8 bases separated the two germline ends.